One TCR beta chain is described in this entry. No antigen is known for it. CDR3 length: 13 amino acids. V shed 4 bases and J shed 3 bases, with 7 bases lying between them. The table came from immunoSEQ multiplex PCR; TCRdb's copy has only in-frame clones and leaves some out. Among more than 70,000 clones, roughly 86% were seen once, and the ten largest hold approximately 5.4%. This sample stems from a study of T cell responses to AZD1222 COVID-19 vaccine. Points from the study as a whole: In a largely white British group with more females than males, clonal diversity was possibly underestimated.

The TCR comes from an adult in good health. The V gene is TRBV12-3 or TRBV12-4, the J gene TRBJ1-5; no clear D. The source was peripheral blood, collected on day 0 of MenACWY control vaccination. CDR3 amino acids: CASSSPTNQPQHF. In nucleotides, the CDR3 is TGTGCCAGCAGTTCCCCCACCAATCAGCCCCAGCATTTT.